Described below is a single T cell receptor (beta chain) sequence and its context. Sequenced by immunoSEQ multiplex PCR; TCRdb stores in-frame clones only, minus some. The sample shows around 120,000 clones, more than 90% of them seen only once. This sample stems from a study of blood T cell repertoires in COVID-19. Study information: From T cells, B-cell-depleted T cells, or PBMCs came the material, which was cDNA or gDNA.

V dropped 4 bases and J dropped 4; count of bases not matched to a gene: 5. This CDR3 spans 15 amino acids. CDR1 is LGHDT and CDR2 is YNNKEL in the germline V gene (reference sequence). Sequencing used peripheral blood. This chain uses TRBV3-1 (or the pseudogene TRBV3-2) with TRBJ2-1; 9 bases line up with TRBD2. The sequence derives from a man in his sixties with COVID-19, enrolled during active disease. The CDR3 spells CASSLGTSRYNEQFF. The CDR3, as DNA: TGTGCCAGCAGCCTAGGGACTAGCCGTTACAATGAGCAGTTCTTC.